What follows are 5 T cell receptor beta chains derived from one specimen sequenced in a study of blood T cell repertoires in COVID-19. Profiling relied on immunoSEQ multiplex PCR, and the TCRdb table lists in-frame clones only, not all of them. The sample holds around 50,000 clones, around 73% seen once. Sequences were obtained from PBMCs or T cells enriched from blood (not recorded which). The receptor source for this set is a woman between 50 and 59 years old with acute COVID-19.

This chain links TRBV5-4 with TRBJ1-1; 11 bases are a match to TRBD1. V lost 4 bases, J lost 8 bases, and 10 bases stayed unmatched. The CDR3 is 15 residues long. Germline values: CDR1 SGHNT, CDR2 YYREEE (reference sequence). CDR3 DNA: TGTGCCAGCAGCCCTCAACCCGGGACAGGGGGGGAAGCTTTCTTT. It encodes CASSPQPGTGGEAFF.

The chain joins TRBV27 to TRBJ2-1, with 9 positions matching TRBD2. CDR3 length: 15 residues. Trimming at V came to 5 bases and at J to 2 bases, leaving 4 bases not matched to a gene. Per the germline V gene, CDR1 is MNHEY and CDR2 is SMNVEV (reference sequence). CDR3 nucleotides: TGTGCCAGCAGTCTGCGGGGGGGCCCCTACAATGAGCAGTTCTTC. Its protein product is CASSLRGGPYNEQFF.

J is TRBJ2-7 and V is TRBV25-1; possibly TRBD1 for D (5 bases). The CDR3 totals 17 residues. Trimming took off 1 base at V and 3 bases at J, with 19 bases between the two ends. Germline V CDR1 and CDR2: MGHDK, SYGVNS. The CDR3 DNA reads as TGTGCCAGCAGTGAATCGAGAGGAAGCAGGGATCGCTACGAGCAGTACTTC. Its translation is CASSESRGSRDRYEQYF.

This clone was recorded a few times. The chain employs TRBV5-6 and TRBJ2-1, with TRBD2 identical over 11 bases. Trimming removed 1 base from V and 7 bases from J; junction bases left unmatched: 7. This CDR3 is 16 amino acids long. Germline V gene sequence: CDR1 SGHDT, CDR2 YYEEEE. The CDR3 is CASSLSALAGANEQFF. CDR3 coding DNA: TGTGCCAGCAGCTTGTCCGCACTAGCGGGGGCGAATGAGCAGTTCTTC.

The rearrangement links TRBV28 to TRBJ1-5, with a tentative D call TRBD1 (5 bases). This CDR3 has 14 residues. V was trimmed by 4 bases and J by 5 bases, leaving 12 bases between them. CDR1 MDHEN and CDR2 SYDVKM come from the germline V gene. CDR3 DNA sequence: TGTGCCAGCAGTTGGGGCAGGGCCGATCAGCCCCAGCATTTT. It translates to CASSWGRADQPQHF.